The rows below give T cell receptor beta chains drawn from one sample of a study of lymphopenia after photon versus proton radiotherapy. The data were produced by immunoSEQ multiplex PCR, yet TCRdb's version contains in-frame clones alone and is incomplete. This table has 25,000 to 35,000 clones, about 86% appearing once. The sample here was peripheral blood, taken from a patient treated with proton-based radiotherapy. The receptors derive from a woman aged 55-69 years with cholangiocarcinoma. Some clones in this sample may be carry-over from other donors' samples. CDR3s leave out the opening cysteine and the closing phenylalanine or tryptophan. Some rows mark clone size as missing; the rest say once, few, many or name a class of expanded clone.

TRBV20-1 - 9 SAPRRGGYT
TRBV5-5 - 13 ASTNIPGQTYEQY
TRBV6-5 - 13 ASSLGGLSTDTQY
TRBV30 - 12 AWSGKAGGDEQY
TRBV2 - 13 ASSLGLAGTYEQY
TRBV29-1 - 13 SVGQTGGFQETQY
TRBV2 - 16 ASSEPRDRRANTGELF
TRBV7-9 - 11 ASSYPQGREQY
TRBV7-2 - 13 ASSLVQGSFETQY
TRBV5-6 - 11 ASSLAPVDEQY
TRBV6-5 - 13 ASSSLGGISDEQF
TRBV11-2 - 12 ASSLDRQGGGYT
TRBV12-5 - 12 ASGLGNSNEKLF
TRBV19 - 13 ASSPPDRGGTEAF
TRBV4-3 few 13 ASSQATDSHYGYT
TRBV7-8 - 13 ASSFRPGLNTEAF
TRBV9 - 13 ASSVYRDGNSPLH
TRBV10-3 - 14 AISESGQGAGQGYT
TRBV5-1 few 12 ASSFLGTNSPLH
TRBV7-2 many 13 ASTRDRGGTGELF
TRBV5-4 - 12 ASSPGWENTEAF
TRBV7-9 - 15 ASSSGTGTAANYGYT
TRBV27 - 11 ASSLVWNTEAF
TRBV5-5 - 13 ASSLDGGNYYEQY
TRBV9 - 11 ASSVDGAGELF
TRBV6-6 - 13 ATPEGRGSTGELF
TRBV7-2 - 12 ASSLFSSTDTQY
TRBV5-1 - 14 ASSELAGGAYNEQF